The 32 T cell receptor beta chains given below trace back to one sample, sequenced in a study of blood T cells in healthy people across ages. Alongside a J-beta primer mix, a sample-barcoded 5' primer served in a second PCR lasting about 7 to 12 cycles. One entry per CDR3 protein results from TCRdb running MiXCR on the 5' RACE reads. The sample carries about 1.8 million distinct CDR3 sequences, around half recorded once. The sample was blood. These receptors all come from a woman between 35 and 50 years old in good health.

This clonotype has just a few counts. The chain links TRBV29-1 to TRBJ2-7; the match to TRBD2 covers 9 bases. This CDR3 has 15 residues. CDR1 is SQVTM and CDR2 is ANQGSEA in the germline V gene. V lost 4 bases and J lost 2; bases outside the gene matches: 9. CDR3: CSVGYSSGGTYEQYF. The CDR3 bases are TGCAGCGTTGGGTACAGTAGCGGGGGCACCTACGAGCAGTACTTC.

This clonotype has just one count. The rearrangement uses TRBV20-1 and TRBJ2-5, with D tentatively TRBD1 (5 bases). The end of the DNA is better explained by TRBJ2-7, so the J call may be wrong. Germline V lookup: CDR1 DFQATT, CDR2 SNEGSKA (reference sequence). The CDR3 length is 13 residues. The CDR3 spells CSAARGTGIEQYF. The CDR3 nucleotides read TGCAGTGCCGCTAGAGGTACAGGAATCGAGCAGTACTTC.

The chain is built from TRBV12-3 or TRBV12-4 and TRBJ2-4; 7 bases are a match to TRBD1. The end of the DNA fits TRBJ2-7 better, so the J call may be wrong. CDR3 length: 15 residues. This chain's CDR3 is CASSLGSGTAAEQYF. In nucleotides, the CDR3 is TGTGCCAGCAGCCTCGGTTCCGGGACAGCGGCCGAGCAGTACTTC.

The chain links TRBV10-3 to TRBJ2-5; D might be TRBD2 (6 bases). TRBJ2-7 explains the end of the DNA better; the J call may be wrong. Germline assignment: CDR1 ENHRY and CDR2 SYGVKD. The CDR3 runs to 14 residues. The CDR3 nucleotides are TGTGCCATCAGGAGTCCTAGCGTACCCCACGAGCAGTACTTC. The encoded protein is CAIRSPSVPHEQYF.

In its sample, this clonotype was seen once. The chain couples TRBV20-1 to TRBJ2-1, with D perhaps TRBD2 (5 bases). The CDR3 is made up of 15 amino acids. CDR1 DFQATT and CDR2 SNEGSKA come from the germline V gene (reference sequence). V was cut by 6 bases and J by 9 bases, with 24 bases left in between. As DNA, the CDR3 is TGCAGTGCCTTCCAGACACTAAAACCTGGGAGTGAGCAGTTCTTC. Translating it yields CSAFQTLKPGSEQFF.

About this clonotype: One junction end does not reproduce the germline sequence, and a read error may be involved. This chain joins TRBV25-1 and TRBJ2-4, with TRBD2 as a possible D gene (7 bases). CDR3 length equals 14 residues. The germline gives CDR1 MGHDK, CDR2 SYGVNS. CDR3 nucleotides: TGTGCCAGCAATGGAGGGGGGGCCAAAAACGTTCAGTACTTC. Amino acids: CASNGGGAKNVQYF.

The rearrangement joins TRBV11-2 to TRBJ2-7, with 9 bases matching TRBD1. The germline V gene encodes CDR1 SGHAT and CDR2 FQNNGV. This CDR3 is 16 amino acids long. The V segment lost 4 bases and the J segment 3 bases; nucleotides outside the gene matches: 10. The CDR3 here is CASSSRRGQGYYEQYF. Here the CDR3 DNA reads TGTGCCAGCAGCTCTCGCCGAGGACAGGGGTACTACGAGCAGTACTTC.

This chain connects TRBV15 to TRBJ2-1, with D uncertain. The end of the DNA is better explained by TRBJ2-7, so the J call may be wrong. There are 12 residues in the CDR3. The germline V gene has CDR1 LNHNV and CDR2 YYDKDF (reference sequence). The CDR3 is CATSRDWAEQYF. The CDR3 nucleotides are TGTGCCACCAGCAGAGATTGGGCCGAGCAGTACTTC.

This clonotype has only one observation. The rearrangement joins TRBV20-1 to TRBJ1-1, with D uncertain. This CDR3 has 14 residues. Germline V gene lookup returns CDR1 DFQATT and CDR2 SNEGSKA (reference sequence). V lost 4 bases to trimming and J lost 6 bases, with 18 bases between them. The CDR3 DNA is TGCAGTGCTACCCGACCGGGAGGACCATCTGAAGCTTTCTTT. Its translation: CSATRPGGPSEAFF.

V is TRBV5-1 and J is TRBJ2-5; 13 bases map to TRBD2. With the DNA end fitting TRBJ2-1 better, the J assignment may be wrong. The length of the CDR3 is 16 residues. Germline values: CDR1 SGHRS, CDR2 YFSETQ. The DNA for the CDR3 is TGCGCCAGCAGACGGGGACTAGCGGGGAGTAAAGAGACCCAGTTCTTC. Amino acids: CASRRGLAGSKETQFF.

This clonotype came up once. V gene TRBV20-1 combines with J gene TRBJ1-1, with D hard to call. V lost 3 bases and J 3 bases, leaving 8 bases between the germline ends. This CDR3 comprises 12 residues. Per the germline V gene, CDR1 is DFQATT and CDR2 is SNEGSKA (reference sequence). CDR3 in DNA: TGCAGTGCTAGGGGGAGGGACACTGAAGCTTTCTTT. Translated, it gives CSARGRDTEAFF.

The chain recombines TRBV12-3 or TRBV12-4 with TRBJ2-1; possibly TRBD2 for D (7 bases). The CDR3 spans 15 residues. Trimming removed 7 bases at V and 2 bases at J, with 15 bases between. CDR3 protein: CASKPRGTTYNEQFF. In DNA form, the CDR3 reads TGTGCCAGCAAACCTAGGGGGACTACCTACAATGAGCAGTTCTTC.

This clonotype was seen only a few times. V gene TRBV4-3 combines with J gene TRBJ2-4; 9 bases match TRBD1. Trimming cost V 6 bases and J 6 bases; bases outside gene matches: 6. There are 14 residues in the CDR3. CDR1 LGHNA and CDR2 YSLEER come from the germline V gene. DNA for the CDR3: TGCGCCAGCAGTGCGGGGACAGGGACAAACATTCAGTACTTC. As protein: CASSAGTGTNIQYF.

This rearrangement joins TRBV2 to TRBJ2-6; possibly TRBD1 for D (6 bases). The CDR3 spans 15 residues. V lost 5 bases and J lost 4, with 12 bases in between. Germline V lookup: CDR1 SNHLY, CDR2 FYNNEI. The CDR3 loop is CASSSRGFGANVLTF. CDR3 DNA sequence: TGTGCCAGCAGTTCCAGGGGCTTCGGGGCCAACGTCCTGACTTTC. Combining the CDR3 with reference TRBV2 and TRBJ2-6 gives the whole variable domain EPEVTQTPSHQVTQMGQEVILRCVPISNHLYFYWYRQILGQKVEFLVSFYNNEISEKSEIFDDQFSVERPDGSNFTLKIRSTKLEDSAMYFCASSSRGFGANVLTFGAGSRLTVL.

The CDR3 nucleotides read TGTGCCAGCCGTCGGGTAGCGGGGTTGGAGACCCAGTACTTC. Its translation is CASRRVAGLETQYF. The chain recombines TRBV28 with TRBJ2-5; 8 positions match TRBD2. From germline, CDR1 is MDHEN and CDR2 SYDVKM. Unmatched junction bases numbered 10, after V lost 8 bases and J lost 5 bases. CDR3 length equals 14 residues.

The V gene is TRBV2, the J gene TRBJ1-6; D remains ambiguous. V shed 5 bases and J shed 5 bases, with 13 bases lying between them. The CDR3 totals 15 residues. The germline CDR1 and CDR2 sequences are SNHLY and FYNNEI. CDR3 nucleotide sequence: TGTGCCAGCAGTTTTGATCTTGGTAATAATTCACCCCTCCACTTT. Translated, it gives CASSFDLGNNSPLHF.

The chain uses TRBV19 and TRBJ2-5; a possible D gene is TRBD2 (5 bases). Germline-derived CDR1 and CDR2 are LNHDA and SQIVND (reference sequence). V dropped 4 bases and J dropped 11 bases, with 17 bases sitting between them. The CDR3 is 13 amino acids. The CDR3 protein is CASSKRQTYKQYF. DNA for the CDR3: TGTGCCAGTAGTAAGCGGCAGACCTACAAGCAGTACTTC.

The chain links TRBV20-1 to TRBJ1-2; D unclear. This CDR3 region has 15 residues. Deletions cut 4 bases from V and 1 base from J, with 16 bases between. Germline loops: CDR1 DFQATT, CDR2 SNEGSKA (reference sequence). CDR3 sequence reads: CSATMPGGGNYGYTF. The CDR3 DNA is TGCAGTGCTACCATGCCTGGTGGCGGTAACTATGGCTACACCTTC.

The chain joins TRBV27 to TRBJ1-2; a possible D gene is TRBD1 (6 bases). The germline gives CDR1 MNHEY, CDR2 SMNVEV (reference sequence). Trimming cost V 2 bases and J 4 bases, with 32 bases left between them. This CDR3 has 21 residues. As DNA, the CDR3 is TGTGCCAGCAGTTTAAAGTCCCCCCTGGGCAGGGGCCCGCTATTCGGCTATGGCTACACCTTC. It yields the protein CASSLKSPLGRGPLFGYGYTF.

This clonotype was seen only a few times. The rearrangement uses TRBV4-3 and TRBJ2-1; 7 positions match TRBD2. J lost 9 bases, V lost 0 bases, and 5 bases had no gene match. The CDR3 is 14 amino acids. Looked up from germline, CDR1 is LGHNA and CDR2 is YSLEER. CDR3 in DNA: TGCGCCAGCAGCCAAGAGCGGGGGTCTTTTGAGCAGTTCTTC. It translates to CASSQERGSFEQFF.

CDR3 loop: CASSPRDGQGQPQHF. In DNA form, the CDR3 reads TGCGCCAGCAGCCCCCGGGACGGACAAGGGCAGCCCCAGCATTTT. The rearrangement links TRBV4-3 to TRBJ1-5, with TRBD1 as a possible D gene (5 bases). Looked up from germline, CDR1 is LGHNA and CDR2 is YSLEER. This CDR3 comprises 15 residues. Trimming took 4 bases from V and 7 from J, leaving 17 bases between them.

This clonotype came up a few times. The rearrangement links TRBV5-1 to TRBJ2-7; possibly TRBD1 or TRBD2 for D (5 bases each). Germline assignment: CDR1 SGHRS and CDR2 YFSETQ. The V and J ends lost 0 bases and 4 bases respectively, with 14 bases between them. CDR3 size: 15 residues. The DNA of the CDR3 is TGCGCCAGCAGCTTGGTTCGGGGACCGATTTACGAGCAGTACTTC. Translating it yields CASSLVRGPIYEQYF.

The CDR3 protein is CASSRAGTGFSYEQYF. CDR3 in DNA: TGTGCCAGCAGTCGCGCCGGGACAGGTTTTTCCTACGAGCAGTACTTC. J is TRBJ2-7 and V is TRBV28, with 8 bases fitting TRBD1. The CDR3 totals 16 residues. The germline V gene has CDR1 MDHEN and CDR2 SYDVKM. V lost 5 bases and J lost 1; bases outside the gene matches: 10.

The V gene is TRBV11-2, the J gene TRBJ2-1; 10 bases fit TRBD2. Germline V gives CDR1 SGHAT, CDR2 FQNNGV. CDR3 length: 16 residues. J gave up 10 bases and V 1 base, and 10 bases lay outside the gene matches. In nucleotides, the CDR3 is TGTGCCAGCAGCTTAGTGTTTCTAGCGGGAGCGAGGGAGCAGTTCTTC. It yields the protein CASSLVFLAGAREQFF.

This clonotype was seen at least ten times. CDR3 sequence: CASSLGQGANEQYF. CDR3 nucleotide sequence: TGTGCCAGCAGCTTAGGCCAGGGGGCTAACGAGCAGTACTTC. V usage is TRBV13 and J usage is TRBJ2-7; TRBD1 matches at 8 bases. J lost 5 bases, V lost 0 bases, and 3 bases had no gene match. Per germline, CDR1 PRHDT and CDR2 FYEKMQ (reference sequence). The CDR3 is 14 residues long.

The rearrangement uses TRBV3-1 and TRBJ2-4; D possibly corresponds to TRBD2 (7 bases). The CDR3 spans 16 residues. V was cut by 1 base and J by 1 base, with 11 bases left in between. The germline V gene encodes CDR1 LGHDT and CDR2 YNNKEL (reference sequence). CDR3: CASSQVGGEAKNIQYF. CDR3 nucleotides: TGTGCCAGCAGCCAAGTAGGGGGGGAGGCCAAAAACATTCAGTACTTC.

This clonotype appeared a few times. The chain recombines TRBV7-2 with TRBJ2-5; TRBD2 is a possible D gene (5 bases). V was trimmed by 5 bases and J by 13 bases, leaving 14 bases between them. The CDR3 loop spans 11 amino acids. CDR1 and CDR2 (germline): SGHTA, FQGNSA. This chain's CDR3 is CASSTTRRVYF. The CDR3 DNA reads as TGTGCCAGCAGCACCACCCGGCGGGTGTACTTC. Variable domain in full (rest from reference TRBV7-2 and TRBJ2-5): GAGVSQSPSNKVTEKGKDVELRCDPISGHTALYWYRQSLGQGLEFLIYFQGNSAPDKSGLPSDRFSAERTGGSVSTLTIQRTQQEDSAVYLCASSTTRRVYFGPGTRLLVL.

In its sample, this clonotype was seen a few times. The chain carries TRBV6-2 or TRBV6-3 and TRBJ2-7; 9 bases fit TRBD1. This CDR3 region has 15 residues. Trimming cost V 6 bases and J 4 bases; bases outside gene matches: 10. CDR1 and CDR2 from the germline V gene are MNHEY and SVGEGT. As DNA, the CDR3 is TGTGCCAGCAGGGGTGCCGCGGACAGGGGTTACGAGCAGTACTTC. Its translation: CASRGAADRGYEQYF.

There are a few counts of this clonotype. The chain couples TRBV27 to TRBJ2-3, with D hard to call. The CDR3 contains 14 residues. V gave up 5 bases and J gave up 2 bases, with 11 bases separating them. Per the germline V gene, CDR1 is MNHEY and CDR2 is SMNVEV (reference sequence). CDR3 residues: CASSPGIHTDTQYF. The CDR3 DNA reads TGTGCCAGCAGTCCTGGGATTCACACAGATACGCAGTATTTT.

This chain links TRBV6-1 with TRBJ2-3, with D tentatively TRBD1 or TRBD2 (5 bases each). Germline CDR1 is MNHNS and CDR2 is SASEGT. The CDR3 loop spans 15 amino acids. Trimming pared 6 bases from V and 5 bases from J, leaving 18 bases between. The CDR3 loop is CASRRDEDRGDTQYF. The DNA of the CDR3 is TGTGCCAGCAGGAGGGACGAGGATCGCGGAGATACGCAGTATTTT.

The table lists this clonotype with a few counts. The V and J genes are TRBV6-1 and TRBJ2-5; 7 positions match TRBD2. CDR1 and CDR2 (germline): MNHNS, SASEGT. The CDR3 extends over 14 amino acids. With V trimmed by 1 base and J by 11 bases, 10 bases remained unmatched. This chain's CDR3 is CASSEDPAAGEQYF. CDR3 nucleotides: TGTGCCAGCAGTGAAGACCCAGCCGCGGGGGAGCAGTACTTC.

V usage is TRBV29-1 and J usage is TRBJ2-3; D is unresolved. Germline V lookup: CDR1 SQVTM, CDR2 ANQGSEA. This CDR3 has 15 amino acids. The V and J ends lost 3 bases and 4 bases respectively, with 17 bases between them. In DNA form, the CDR3 reads TGCAGCGTTGATCTTCCCCTGGTGCCGGCAGATACGCAGTATTTT. Encoded protein: CSVDLPLVPADTQYF.